These 21 T cell receptor beta chains came from one sample sequenced in a study of blood T cell repertoires in COVID-19. The repertoire was sequenced with immunoSEQ multiplex PCR; TCRdb's copy has only in-frame clones and lacks some. The sample records over 200,000 clones, about 88% being singletons. The sequenced sample was peripheral blood. The receptors originated from a man aged 55 to 69 who had recovered from COVID-19.

CDR3 nucleotide sequence: TGCGCCAGCAGCGGGGCGACTAGCAGTAGGGAGACCCAGTACTTC. Translated: CASSGATSSRETQYF. The rearrangement uses TRBV5-1 and TRBJ2-5, with 7 positions matching TRBD2. Germline CDR1 SGHRS, CDR2 YFSETQ. After removal of 4 bases from V and 5 bases from J, the junction contained 11 bases not matched to a gene. The CDR3 has 15 residues.

CDR3 amino acids: CASSLGTVPNQPQHF. The CDR3 bases are TGTGCCAGCAGCTTAGGGACAGTGCCAAATCAGCCCCAGCATTTT. The chain employs TRBV7-8 and TRBJ1-5; D is possibly TRBD1 (6 bases). Germline V gives CDR1 SGHVS, CDR2 FQNEAQ. V lost 1 base, J lost 4 bases, and 11 bases lay in between. The CDR3 spans 15 residues.

V and J are TRBV6-6 and TRBJ2-5; the D gene is possibly TRBD2 (5 bases). CDR3 length equals 15 residues. Per germline, CDR1 MNHNY and CDR2 SVGAGI (reference sequence). The V end was cut by 6 bases, the J end by 0 bases, with 14 bases between. CDR3 region: CASSYKRKYQETQYF. DNA for the CDR3: TGTGCCAGCAGCTATAAGCGGAAGTACCAAGAGACCCAGTACTTC.

This sequence joins TRBV6-5 and TRBJ1-2; D may be TRBD1 (6 bases). The length of the CDR3 is 16 residues. Looked up from germline, CDR1 is MNHEY and CDR2 is SVGAGI. Trimming pared 2 bases from V and 5 bases from J, leaving 18 bases between. CDR3 DNA: TGTGCCAGCAGTTACCAGGGGTCCTCCTCTTCATATGGCTACACCTTC. Translation gives CASSYQGSSSSYGYTF.

This clone was detected only a few times. The V gene is TRBV7-2, the J gene TRBJ1-4; D may be TRBD1 (6 bases). V lost 5 bases, J lost 0 bases, and 10 bases lay in between. Germline-derived CDR1 and CDR2 are SGHTA and FQGNSA. CDR3 size: 15 residues. Written as DNA, the CDR3 is TGTGCCAGCAGCATCCGGGACACAACTAATGAAAAACTGTTTTTT. It encodes CASSIRDTTNEKLFF.

This chain's CDR3 is CASSSRDRGFSGNQPQHF. Written as DNA, the CDR3 is TGTGCCAGCAGCTCCCGGGACAGGGGGTTCTCGGGCAATCAGCCCCAGCATTTT. The chain employs TRBV6-4 and TRBJ1-5; TRBD1 matches 11 bases. The CDR3 covers 18 residues. V shed 6 bases, J shed 2 bases, and the junction held 12 bases outside the gene matches. The germline gives CDR1 MRHNA, CDR2 SNTAGT.

The gene calls are TRBV20-1 and TRBJ1-2; 7 bases fit TRBD1. This CDR3 is built from 11 residues. Germline CDR1 DFQATT, CDR2 SNEGSKA (reference sequence). CDR3 in DNA: TGCAGCCTCAGGGGGAAGTATGGCTACACCTTC. It yields the protein CSLRGKYGYTF.

V gene TRBV5-1 combines with J gene TRBJ2-1; 8 nucleotides match TRBD2. V was pared by 8 bases and J by 7 bases, with 11 bases of the junction left unmatched. Germline CDR1 is SGHRS and CDR2 is YFSETQ. The CDR3 runs 14 residues. CDR3: CASTLSGGFNEQFF. For the CDR3, the DNA is TGCGCCAGTACTTTATCGGGGGGGTTTAATGAGCAGTTCTTC.

The rearrangement uses TRBV3-1 (or the pseudogene TRBV3-2) and TRBJ2-7; 8 positions agree with TRBD1. The CDR3 extends over 13 amino acids. J lost 4 bases, V lost 3 bases, and 2 bases had no gene match. CDR1 LGHDT and CDR2 YNNKEL come from the germline V gene (reference sequence). The CDR3: CASSHYRGYEQYF. The CDR3 DNA follows: TGTGCCAGCAGCCACTACAGGGGGTACGAGCAGTACTTC.

V gene TRBV7-9 combines with J gene TRBJ1-1; 7 bases agree with TRBD1. The germline CDR1 and CDR2 sequences are SEHNR and FQNEAQ (reference sequence). The V and J ends lost 1 base and 5 bases, in that order; junction bases with no gene match: 7. CDR3 length: 15 residues. CDR3 DNA sequence: TGTGCCAGCAGCTTAGTAGGGACAGACCCAACTGAAGCTTTCTTT. This sequence encodes CASSLVGTDPTEAFF. Complete variable domain (other parts from reference TRBV7-9 and TRBJ1-1): DTGVSQNPRHKITKRGQNVTFRCDPISEHNRLYWYRQTLGQGPEFLTYFQNEAQLEKSRLLSDRFSAERPKGSFSTLEIQRTEQGDSAMYLCASSLVGTDPTEAFFGQGTRLTVV.

This chain links TRBV7-9 with TRBJ1-3; 9 bases agree with TRBD1. The germline V gene has CDR1 SEHNR and CDR2 FQNEAQ (reference sequence). This CDR3 is 14 amino acids long. Trimming cost V 3 bases and J 8 bases; bases outside gene matches: 5. CDR3 loop: CASSFGTGLHTIYF. The CDR3 DNA reads as TGTGCCAGCAGCTTCGGGACAGGGCTCCACACCATATATTTT. Full variable domain (outside the CDR3, taken from reference TRBV7-9 and TRBJ1-3): DTGVSQNPRHKITKRGQNVTFRCDPISEHNRLYWYRQTLGQGPEFLTYFQNEAQLEKSRLLSDRFSAERPKGSFSTLEIQRTEQGDSAMYLCASSFGTGLHTIYFGEGSWLTVV.

Note on this clone: At the DNA level, this CDR3 is encoded by other sequences in the same sample as well. The genes are TRBV5-1 and TRBJ1-1, with D possibly matching TRBD1 (6 bases). The V end lost 0 bases, the J end lost 1 base, and 10 bases lay between the germline ends. CDR3 length: 15 amino acids. CDR1 SGHRS and CDR2 YFSETQ come from the germline V gene. CDR3 amino acids: CASSLVGGPNTEAFF. The CDR3 DNA reads TGCGCCAGCAGCTTGGTTGGGGGCCCGAACACTGAAGCTTTCTTT. The entire variable domain, with the rest obtained from reference TRBV5-1 and TRBJ1-1, is as follows: KAGVTQTPRYLIKTRGQQVTLSCSPISGHRSVSWYQQTPGQGLQFLFEYFSETQRNKGNFPGRFSGRQFSNSRSEMNVSTLELGDSALYLCASSLVGGPNTEAFFGQGTRLTVV.

This clone came up once. V is TRBV4-2 and J is TRBJ2-3; 13 bases align to TRBD2. The CDR3 sequence is 17 residues long. Trimming at V came to 1 base and at J to 6 bases, leaving 7 bases not matched to a gene. Germline V CDR1 and CDR2: LGHNA, YNFKEQ. CDR3 sequence reads: CASSQVRTSGGADTQYF. The CDR3 nucleotides read TGTGCCAGCAGCCAAGTCCGAACTAGCGGGGGGGCGGATACGCAGTATTTT.

The chain is built from TRBV18 and TRBJ2-3; TRBD2 aligns across 9 bases. Unmatched junction bases numbered 1, after V lost 2 bases and J lost 4 bases. CDR3 length: 14 amino acids. Germline V gene data show CDR1 as KGHSH and CDR2 as LQKENI. CDR3 region: CASSPGLAPDTQYF. DNA for the CDR3: TGTGCCAGCTCACCAGGACTAGCGCCAGATACGCAGTATTTT.

The V call is TRBV9, the J call TRBJ1-5; weak D call: TRBD1 (6 bases). The CDR3 has 14 residues. V lost 0 bases and J lost 8, with 12 bases in between. Germline-derived CDR1 and CDR2 are SGDLS and YYNGEE. The CDR3 bases are TGTGCCAGCAGCGTAGCGGCAGGGGAAGAGCCCCAGCATTTT. This gives the protein CASSVAAGEEPQHF.

The gene calls are TRBV7-8 and TRBJ1-1; D is perhaps TRBD1 (5 bases). The V gene's germline CDR1 is SGHVS and CDR2 FQNEAQ. This CDR3 has 13 residues. Trimming pared 1 base from V and 4 bases from J, leaving 7 bases between. The CDR3 reads CASSLGTLTEAFF. CDR3 coding DNA: TGTGCCAGCAGCTTAGGGACACTCACTGAAGCTTTCTTT.

This clone was recorded only once. V usage is TRBV18 and J usage is TRBJ1-1, with D uncertain. Trimming removed 5 bases from V and 0 bases from J, with 16 bases in between. The CDR3 is made up of 16 amino acids. The V gene's germline CDR1 is KGHSH and CDR2 LQKENI. The CDR3 bases are TGTGCCAGCTCATCCAGACCCCGGGTATTGAACACTGAAGCTTTCTTT. This encodes CASSSRPRVLNTEAFF.

This clone was detected many times. This chain uses TRBV11-3 with TRBJ2-7, with TRBD2 as a possible D gene (5 bases). V lost 3 bases to trimming and J lost 6 bases, with 9 bases between them. CDR1 and CDR2 from the germline V gene are SGHNT and YENEEA. The CDR3 has 12 amino acids. The DNA for the CDR3 is TGTGCCAGCAGCTTCCCGGCGGGCGAGCAGTACTTC. It translates to CASSFPAGEQYF. Full variable domain (remainder filled in from reference TRBV11-3 and TRBJ2-7): EAGVVQSPRYKIIEKKQPVAFWCNPISGHNTLYWYLQNLGQGPELLIRYENEEAVDDSQLPKDRFSAERLKGVDSTLKIQPAELGDSAVYLCASSFPAGEQYFGPGTRLTVT.

The chain links TRBV18 to TRBJ1-3; 8 bases line up with TRBD1. Trimming cost V 3 bases and J 5 bases; bases outside gene matches: 3. The CDR3 is made up of 14 amino acids. Germline V gene data show CDR1 as KGHSH and CDR2 as LQKENI. The CDR3 loop is CASSPGQARNTIYF. The CDR3 DNA follows: TGTGCCAGCTCACCGGGACAGGCGCGAAACACCATATATTTT.

The J gene is TRBJ2-3, the V gene TRBV7-2; 9 bases are a match to TRBD2. J lost 1 base, V lost 5 bases, and 13 bases had no gene match. Germline values: CDR1 SGHTA, CDR2 FQGNSA. There are 18 residues in the CDR3. CDR3 nucleotide sequence: TGTGCCAGCAGCCCCCGGGGCGGGGGGGGCGTACGCACAGATACGCAGTATTTT. This gives the protein CASSPRGGGGVRTDTQYF.

The genes are TRBV21-1 and TRBJ2-4; TRBD1, the D gene given by the table, was not confirmed from the DNA. TRBV21-1 is a documented pseudogene. This CDR3 contains 17 residues. The CDR3 region has the DNA TGTGCCAGCAGCAAAGCGGGACAGGGTCGGGTCAAAAACATTCAGTACTTC. This gives the protein CASSKAGQGRVKNIQYF.